What follows describes a single T cell receptor beta chain. The ends were cut back, 9 bases at V and 6 bases at J, with 12 bases in the middle. Germline V gene data show CDR1 as MNHNY and CDR2 as SVGAGI (reference sequence). The CDR3 contains 12 residues. Only in-frame clones appear in the TCRdb table, and some are missing; sequencing was by immunoSEQ multiplex PCR. The sample table includes some 190,000 clones. This record comes from a study of control samples from healthy donors and cancer patients. This receptor was taken from a woman aged 25 to 45 in good health. The sample was blood. V is TRBV6-6 and J is TRBJ2-1; D is possibly TRBD1 (6 bases). The CDR3 DNA reads as TGTGCCAGTCGGACAGTTACCAATGAGCAGTTCTTC. Amino acid sequence: CASRTVTNEQFF.